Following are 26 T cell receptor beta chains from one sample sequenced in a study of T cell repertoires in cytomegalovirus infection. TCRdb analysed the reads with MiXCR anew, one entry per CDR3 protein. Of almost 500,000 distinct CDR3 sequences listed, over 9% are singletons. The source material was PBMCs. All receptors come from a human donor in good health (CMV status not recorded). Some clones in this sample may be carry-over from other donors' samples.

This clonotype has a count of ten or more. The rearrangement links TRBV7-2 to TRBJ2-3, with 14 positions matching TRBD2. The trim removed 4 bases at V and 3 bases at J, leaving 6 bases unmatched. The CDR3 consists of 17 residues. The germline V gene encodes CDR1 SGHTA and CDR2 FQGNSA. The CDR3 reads CASSYGTSGRGTDTQYF. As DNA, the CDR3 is TGTGCCAGCAGCTATGGGACTAGCGGGAGAGGAACAGATACGCAGTATTTT.

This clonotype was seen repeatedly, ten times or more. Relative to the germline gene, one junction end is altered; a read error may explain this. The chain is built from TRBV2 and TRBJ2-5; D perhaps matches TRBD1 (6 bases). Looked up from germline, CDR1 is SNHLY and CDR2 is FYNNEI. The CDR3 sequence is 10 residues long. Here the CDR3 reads CASRGETQYF. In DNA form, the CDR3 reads TGCGCCAGCAGGGGAGAGACCCAGTACTTC.

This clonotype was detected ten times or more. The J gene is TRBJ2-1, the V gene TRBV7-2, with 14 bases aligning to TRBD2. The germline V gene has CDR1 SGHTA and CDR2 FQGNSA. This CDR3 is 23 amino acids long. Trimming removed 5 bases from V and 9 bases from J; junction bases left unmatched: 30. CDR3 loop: CASSRRTGLLLAGTSGSSSEQFF. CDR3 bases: TGTGCCAGCAGCCGCAGGACAGGCCTACTTCTCGCCGGGACTAGCGGGAGTTCCAGTGAGCAGTTCTTC.

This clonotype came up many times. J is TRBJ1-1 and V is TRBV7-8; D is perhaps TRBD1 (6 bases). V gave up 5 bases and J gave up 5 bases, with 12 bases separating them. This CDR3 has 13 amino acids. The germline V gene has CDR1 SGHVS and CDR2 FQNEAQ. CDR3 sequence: CASSRTVGTEAFF. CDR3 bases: TGTGCCAGCAGCCGGACAGTGGGGACTGAAGCTTTCTTT.

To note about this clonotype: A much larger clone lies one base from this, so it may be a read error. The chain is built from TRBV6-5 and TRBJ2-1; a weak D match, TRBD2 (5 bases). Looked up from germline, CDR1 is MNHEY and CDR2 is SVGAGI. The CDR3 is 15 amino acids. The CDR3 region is CASNPRRGFYNERFF. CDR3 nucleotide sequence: TGTGCCAGCAACCCCCGACGGGGTTTTTACAATGAGCGGTTCTTC.

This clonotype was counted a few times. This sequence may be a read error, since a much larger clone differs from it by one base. CDR3 protein: CASSYGTEAFF. The CDR3 DNA is TGTGCCAGCAGTTACGGAACTGAAGCTTTCTTT. This sequence joins TRBV25-1 and TRBJ1-1; D is ambiguous. V lost 5 bases to trimming and J lost 5 bases, with 6 bases between them. Per germline, CDR1 MGHDK and CDR2 SYGVNS. This CDR3 region has 11 residues.

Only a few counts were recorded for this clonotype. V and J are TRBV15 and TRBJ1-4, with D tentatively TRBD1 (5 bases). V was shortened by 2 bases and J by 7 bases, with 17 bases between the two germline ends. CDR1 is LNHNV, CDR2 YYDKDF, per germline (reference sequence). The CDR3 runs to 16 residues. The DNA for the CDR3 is TGTGCCACCAGCAGATCTCCTCATAAGGGGAGTGAAAAACTGTTTTTT. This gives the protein CATSRSPHKGSEKLFF. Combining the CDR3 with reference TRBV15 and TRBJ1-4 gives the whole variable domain DAMVIQNPRYQVTQFGKPVTLSCSQTLNHNVMYWYQQKSSQAPKLLFHYYDKDFNNEADTPDNFQSRRPNTSFCFLDIRSPGLGDTAMYLCATSRSPHKGSEKLFFGSGTQLSVL.

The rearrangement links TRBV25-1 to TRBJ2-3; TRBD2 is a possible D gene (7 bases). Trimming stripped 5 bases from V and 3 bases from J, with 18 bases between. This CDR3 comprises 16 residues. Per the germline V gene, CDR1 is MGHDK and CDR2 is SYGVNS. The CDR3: CASSPWGGGDTDTQYF. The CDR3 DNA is TGTGCCAGCAGTCCCTGGGGGGGGGGCGATACAGATACGCAGTATTTT.

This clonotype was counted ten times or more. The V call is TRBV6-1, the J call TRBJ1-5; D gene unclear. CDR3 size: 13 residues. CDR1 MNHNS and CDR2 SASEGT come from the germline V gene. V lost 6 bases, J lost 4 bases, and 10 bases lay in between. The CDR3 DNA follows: TGTGCCAGCAGAGCGGACGGTAATCAGCCCCAGCATTTT. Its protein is CASRADGNQPQHF.

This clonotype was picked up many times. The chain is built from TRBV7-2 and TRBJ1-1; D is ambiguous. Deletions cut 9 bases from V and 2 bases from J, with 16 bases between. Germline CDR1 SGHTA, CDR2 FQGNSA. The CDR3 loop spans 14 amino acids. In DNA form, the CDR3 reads TGTGCCAGTTGTCCCAGATTCTTTAACACTGAAGCTTTCTTT. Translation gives CASCPRFFNTEAFF.

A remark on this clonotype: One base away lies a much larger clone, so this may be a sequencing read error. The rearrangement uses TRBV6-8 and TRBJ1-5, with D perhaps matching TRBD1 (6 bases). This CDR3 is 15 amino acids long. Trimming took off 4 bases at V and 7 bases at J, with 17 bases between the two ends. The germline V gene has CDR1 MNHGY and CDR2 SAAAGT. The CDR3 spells CASSCSGRGGQPQHF. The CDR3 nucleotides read TGTGCCAGCAGTTGCTCGGGCAGGGGAGGGCAGCCCCAGCATTTT.

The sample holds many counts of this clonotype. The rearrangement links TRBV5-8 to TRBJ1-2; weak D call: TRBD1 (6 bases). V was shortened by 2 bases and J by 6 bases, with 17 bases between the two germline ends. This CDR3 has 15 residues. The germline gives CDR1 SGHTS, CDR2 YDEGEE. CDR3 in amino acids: CASSFRQESWDGYTF. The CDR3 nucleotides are TGTGCCAGCAGCTTTCGACAGGAGTCCTGGGATGGCTACACCTTC.

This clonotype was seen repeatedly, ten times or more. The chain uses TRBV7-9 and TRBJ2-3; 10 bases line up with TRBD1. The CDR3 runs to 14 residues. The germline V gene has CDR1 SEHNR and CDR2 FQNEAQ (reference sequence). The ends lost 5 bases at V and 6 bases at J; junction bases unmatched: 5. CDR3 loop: CASSPGTGDDTQYF. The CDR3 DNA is TGTGCCAGCAGCCCCGGGACAGGGGACGATACGCAGTATTTT.

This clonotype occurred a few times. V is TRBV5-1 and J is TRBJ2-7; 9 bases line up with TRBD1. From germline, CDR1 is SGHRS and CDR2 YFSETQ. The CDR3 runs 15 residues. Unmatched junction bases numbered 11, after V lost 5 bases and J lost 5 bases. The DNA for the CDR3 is TGCGCCAGCAGTTGGGAGGGGGACAGGGCTGACGAGCAGTACTTC. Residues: CASSWEGDRADEQYF.

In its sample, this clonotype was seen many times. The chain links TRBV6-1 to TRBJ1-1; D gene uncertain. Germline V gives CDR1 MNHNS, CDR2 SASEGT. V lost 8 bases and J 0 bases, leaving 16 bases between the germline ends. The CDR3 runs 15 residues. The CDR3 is CASRSGGGVNTEAFF. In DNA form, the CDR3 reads TGTGCCAGCCGAAGCGGCGGCGGGGTGAACACTGAAGCTTTCTTT.

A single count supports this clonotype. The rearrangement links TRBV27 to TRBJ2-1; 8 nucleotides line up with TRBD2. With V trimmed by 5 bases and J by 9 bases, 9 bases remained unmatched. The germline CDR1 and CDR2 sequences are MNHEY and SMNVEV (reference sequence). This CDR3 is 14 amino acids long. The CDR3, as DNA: TGTGCCAGCAGTGGGAGCGGGAGATTTGGTGAGCAGTTCTTC. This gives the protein CASSGSGRFGEQFF.

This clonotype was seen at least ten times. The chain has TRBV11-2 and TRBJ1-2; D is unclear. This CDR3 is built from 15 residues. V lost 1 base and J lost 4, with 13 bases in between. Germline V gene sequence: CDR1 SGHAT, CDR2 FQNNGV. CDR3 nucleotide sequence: TGTGCCAGCAGCTTAGGAGGGAGAGCCAGCTATGGCTACACCTTC. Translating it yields CASSLGGRASYGYTF. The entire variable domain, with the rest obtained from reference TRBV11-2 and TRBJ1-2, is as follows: EAGVAQSPRYKIIEKRQSVAFWCNPISGHATLYWYQQILGQGPKLLIQFQNNGVVDDSQLPKDRFSAERLKGVDSTLKIQPAKLEDSAVYLCASSLGGRASYGYTFGSGTRLTVV.

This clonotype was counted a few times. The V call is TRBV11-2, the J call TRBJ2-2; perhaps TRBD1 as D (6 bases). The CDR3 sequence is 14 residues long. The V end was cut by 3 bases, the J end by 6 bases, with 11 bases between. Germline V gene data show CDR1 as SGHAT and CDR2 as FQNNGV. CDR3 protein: CASSLTRGPGELFF. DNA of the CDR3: TGTGCCAGCAGCTTGACCAGGGGCCCCGGGGAGCTGTTTTTT.

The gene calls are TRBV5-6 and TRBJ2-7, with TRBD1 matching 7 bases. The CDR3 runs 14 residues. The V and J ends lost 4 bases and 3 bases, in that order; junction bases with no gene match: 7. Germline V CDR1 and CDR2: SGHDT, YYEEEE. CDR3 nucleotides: TGTGCCAGCAGCGGGGGACAGACGTACTACGAGCAGTACTTC. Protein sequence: CASSGGQTYYEQYF.

Written as DNA, the CDR3 is TGTGCCAGCAGCTTAGTCGGGCGGGATCAGCCCCAGCATTTT. Protein product: CASSLVGRDQPQHF. The chain links TRBV7-2 to TRBJ1-5; D is ambiguous. V was clipped by 1 base and J by 5 bases, with 9 bases between them. This CDR3 has 14 residues. Germline V lookup: CDR1 SGHTA, CDR2 FQGNSA.

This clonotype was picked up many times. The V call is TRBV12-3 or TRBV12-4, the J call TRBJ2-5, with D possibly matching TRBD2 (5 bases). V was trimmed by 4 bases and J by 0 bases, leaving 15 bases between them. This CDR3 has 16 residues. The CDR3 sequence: CASSSRLKTYQETQYF. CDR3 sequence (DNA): TGTGCCAGCAGTTCCCGACTAAAGACGTACCAAGAGACCCAGTACTTC.

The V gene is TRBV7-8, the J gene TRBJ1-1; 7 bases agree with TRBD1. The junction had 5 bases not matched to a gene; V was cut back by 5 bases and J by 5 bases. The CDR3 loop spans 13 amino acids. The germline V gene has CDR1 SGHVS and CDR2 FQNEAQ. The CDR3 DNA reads TGTGCCAGCAGCGCGGACAGGAAAACTGAAGCTTTCTTT. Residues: CASSADRKTEAFF.

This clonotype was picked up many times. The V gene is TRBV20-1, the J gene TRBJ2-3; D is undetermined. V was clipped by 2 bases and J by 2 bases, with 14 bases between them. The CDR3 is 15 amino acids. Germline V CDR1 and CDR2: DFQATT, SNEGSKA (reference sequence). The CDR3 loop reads CSARSTGDYTDTQYF. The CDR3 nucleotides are TGCAGTGCTAGAAGTACTGGGGATTACACAGATACGCAGTATTTT.

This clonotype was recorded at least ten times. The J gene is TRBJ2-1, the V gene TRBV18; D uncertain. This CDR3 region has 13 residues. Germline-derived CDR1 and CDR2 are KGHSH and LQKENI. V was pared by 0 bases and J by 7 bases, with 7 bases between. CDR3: CASSPPGQNEQFF. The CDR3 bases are TGTGCCAGCTCACCACCGGGTCAAAATGAGCAGTTCTTC.

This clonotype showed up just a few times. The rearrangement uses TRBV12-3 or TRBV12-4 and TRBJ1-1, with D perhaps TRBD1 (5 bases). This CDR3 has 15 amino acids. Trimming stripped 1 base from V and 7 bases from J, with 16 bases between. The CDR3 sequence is CASSLDRGSSSEAFF. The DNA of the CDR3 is TGTGCCAGCAGTTTAGATAGGGGATCCTCGAGTGAAGCTTTCTTT.

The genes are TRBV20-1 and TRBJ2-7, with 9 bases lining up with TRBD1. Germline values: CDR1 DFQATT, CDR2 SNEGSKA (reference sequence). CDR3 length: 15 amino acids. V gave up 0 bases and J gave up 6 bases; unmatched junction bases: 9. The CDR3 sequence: CSARDQDRGTREQYF. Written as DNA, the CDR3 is TGCAGTGCTAGAGATCAGGACAGGGGAACCCGCGAGCAGTACTTC.